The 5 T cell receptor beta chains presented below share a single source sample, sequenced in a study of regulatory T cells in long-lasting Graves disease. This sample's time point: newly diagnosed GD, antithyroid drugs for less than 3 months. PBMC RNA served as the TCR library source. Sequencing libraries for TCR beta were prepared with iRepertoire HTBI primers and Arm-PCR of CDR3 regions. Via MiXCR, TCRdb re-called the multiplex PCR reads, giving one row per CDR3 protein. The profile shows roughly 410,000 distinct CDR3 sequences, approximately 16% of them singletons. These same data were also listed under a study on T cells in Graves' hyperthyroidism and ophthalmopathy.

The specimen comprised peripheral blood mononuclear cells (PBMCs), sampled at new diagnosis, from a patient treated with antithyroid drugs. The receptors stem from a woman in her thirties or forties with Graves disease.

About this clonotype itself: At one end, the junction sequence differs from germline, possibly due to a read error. CDR3 nucleotide sequence: TGTGCCAGCAGTTTAGCGCGTAGGGGGGCGGACACCATACATTTT. Protein sequence: CASSLARRGADTIHF. This chain connects TRBV12-3 or TRBV12-4 to TRBJ1-3; a possible D gene is TRBD1 (6 bases). The length of the CDR3 is 15 residues.

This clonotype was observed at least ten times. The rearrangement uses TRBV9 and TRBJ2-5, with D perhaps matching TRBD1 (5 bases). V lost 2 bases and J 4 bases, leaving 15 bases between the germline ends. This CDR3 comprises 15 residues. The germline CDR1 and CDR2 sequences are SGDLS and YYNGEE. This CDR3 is CASSVGSRAGETQYF. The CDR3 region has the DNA TGTGCCAGCAGCGTGGGCAGCAGGGCTGGAGAGACCCAGTACTTC. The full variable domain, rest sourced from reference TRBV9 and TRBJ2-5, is DSGVTQTPKHLITATGQRVTLRCSPRSGDLSVYWYQQSLDQGLQFLIQYYNGEERAKGNILERFSAQQFPDLHSELNLSSLELGDSALYFCASSVGSRAGETQYFGPGTRLLVL.

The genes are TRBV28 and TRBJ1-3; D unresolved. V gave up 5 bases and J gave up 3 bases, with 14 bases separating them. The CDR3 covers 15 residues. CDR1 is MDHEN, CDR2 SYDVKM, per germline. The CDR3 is CASSPPAVGGNTIYF. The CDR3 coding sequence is TGTGCCAGCAGTCCCCCCGCGGTCGGTGGAAACACCATATATTTT.

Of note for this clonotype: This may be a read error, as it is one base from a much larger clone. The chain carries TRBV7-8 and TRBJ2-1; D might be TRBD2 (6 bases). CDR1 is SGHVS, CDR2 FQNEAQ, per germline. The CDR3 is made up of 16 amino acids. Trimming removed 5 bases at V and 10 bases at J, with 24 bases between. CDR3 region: CASSPGVSGVPREQFF. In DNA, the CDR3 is TGTGCCAGCAGCCCGGGGGTATCGGGAGTCCCGAGGGAGCAGTTCTTC.

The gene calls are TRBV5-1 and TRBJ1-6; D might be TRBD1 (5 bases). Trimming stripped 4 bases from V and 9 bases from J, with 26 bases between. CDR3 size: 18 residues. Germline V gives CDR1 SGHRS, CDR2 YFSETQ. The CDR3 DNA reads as TGCGCCAGCAGCCAAGATTTTGGGGGAACCAACCTAGCTTCACCCCTCCACTTT. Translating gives CASSQDFGGTNLASPLHF.